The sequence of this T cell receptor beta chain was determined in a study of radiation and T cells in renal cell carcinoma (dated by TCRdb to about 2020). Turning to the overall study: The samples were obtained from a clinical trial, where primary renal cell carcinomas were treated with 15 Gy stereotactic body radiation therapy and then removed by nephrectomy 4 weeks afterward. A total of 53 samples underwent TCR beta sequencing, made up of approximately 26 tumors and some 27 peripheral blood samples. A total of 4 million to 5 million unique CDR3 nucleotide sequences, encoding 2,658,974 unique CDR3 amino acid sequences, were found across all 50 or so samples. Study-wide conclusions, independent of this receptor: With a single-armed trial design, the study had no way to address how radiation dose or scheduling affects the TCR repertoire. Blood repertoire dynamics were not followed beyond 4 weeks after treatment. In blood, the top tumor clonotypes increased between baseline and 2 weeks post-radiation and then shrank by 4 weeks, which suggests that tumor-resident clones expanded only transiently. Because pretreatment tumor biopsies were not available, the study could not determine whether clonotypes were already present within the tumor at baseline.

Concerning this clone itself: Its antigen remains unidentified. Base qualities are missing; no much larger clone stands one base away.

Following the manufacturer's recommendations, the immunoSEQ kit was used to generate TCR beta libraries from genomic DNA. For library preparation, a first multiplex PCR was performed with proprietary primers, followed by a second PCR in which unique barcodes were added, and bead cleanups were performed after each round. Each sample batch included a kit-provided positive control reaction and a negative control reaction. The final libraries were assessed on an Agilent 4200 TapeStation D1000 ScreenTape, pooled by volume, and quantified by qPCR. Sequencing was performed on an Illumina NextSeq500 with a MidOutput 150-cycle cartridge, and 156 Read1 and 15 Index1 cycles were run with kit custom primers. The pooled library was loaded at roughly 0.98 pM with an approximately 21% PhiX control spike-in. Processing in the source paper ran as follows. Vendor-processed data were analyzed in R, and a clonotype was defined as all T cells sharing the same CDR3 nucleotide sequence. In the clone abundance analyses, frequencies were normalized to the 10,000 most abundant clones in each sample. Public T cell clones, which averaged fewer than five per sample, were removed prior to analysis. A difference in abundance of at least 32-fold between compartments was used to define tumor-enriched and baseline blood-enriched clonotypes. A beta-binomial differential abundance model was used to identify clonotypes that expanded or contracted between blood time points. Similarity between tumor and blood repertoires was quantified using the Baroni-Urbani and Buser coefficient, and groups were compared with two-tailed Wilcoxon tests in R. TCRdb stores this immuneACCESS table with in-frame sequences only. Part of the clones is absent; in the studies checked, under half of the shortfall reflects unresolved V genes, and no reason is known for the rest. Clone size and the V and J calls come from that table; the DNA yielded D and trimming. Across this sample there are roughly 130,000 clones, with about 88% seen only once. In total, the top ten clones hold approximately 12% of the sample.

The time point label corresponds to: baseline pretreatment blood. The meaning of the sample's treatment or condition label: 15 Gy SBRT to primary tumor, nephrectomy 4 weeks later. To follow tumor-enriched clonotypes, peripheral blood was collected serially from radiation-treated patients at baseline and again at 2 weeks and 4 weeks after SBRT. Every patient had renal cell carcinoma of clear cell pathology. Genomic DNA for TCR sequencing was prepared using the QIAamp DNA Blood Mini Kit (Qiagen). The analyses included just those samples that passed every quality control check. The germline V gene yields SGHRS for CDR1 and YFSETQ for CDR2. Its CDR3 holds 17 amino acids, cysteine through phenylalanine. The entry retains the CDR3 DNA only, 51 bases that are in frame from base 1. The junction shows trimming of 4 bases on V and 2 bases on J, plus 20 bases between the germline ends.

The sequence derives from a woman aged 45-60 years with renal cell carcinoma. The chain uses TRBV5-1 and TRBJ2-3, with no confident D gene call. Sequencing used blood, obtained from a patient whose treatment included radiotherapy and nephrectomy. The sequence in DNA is TGCGCCAGCAGCCTACAAGCCGCCAGATTTTACACAGATACGCAGTATTTT. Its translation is CASSLQAARFYTDTQYF.